This T cell receptor (beta chain) was identified during a study of shared clonotypes between healthy human individuals. This CDR3 region has 16 residues. Germline V gene sequence: CDR1 MNHEY, CDR2 SVGAGI. Assay: immunoSEQ multiplex PCR; the TCRdb copy retains only in-frame clones and omits some. Altogether about 600,000 clones are present, about 96% being singletons, with the ten largest covering roughly 0.055%. A note on this clone: Germline and junction disagree at one end, which may indicate a read error.

The V and J genes are TRBV6-5 and TRBJ1-3; D is possibly TRBD1 (5 bases). This sequence originates from a woman aged 30 to 39 in good health. Sequencing used naive CD4+ T cells sorted from blood. Subset reported: CD45RA+ positively selected. CDR3: CAGSYSTAGGRNTIYF. The CDR3 nucleotides read TGTGCCGGCAGTTACTCGACTGCCGGGGGGAGGAACACCATATATTTT.